This T cell receptor (beta chain) emerged from a study of Tregs in tolerant kidney transplant recipients. Study conclusions and caveats: Tolerant patients' donor-specific Tregs expanded beyond overall Tregs, suggesting antigen-driven growth. This study did not directly address biological reproducibility.

About this clone itself: Antigen unknown.

This CDR3 is 14 amino acids long. V shed 5 bases and J shed 1 base, with 13 bases lying between them. Per the germline V gene, CDR1 is SGHRS and CDR2 is YFSETQ. Generated by immunoSEQ multiplex PCR, the TCRdb table keeps only in-frame clones and is missing some. Of over 50,000 clones in the sample, 80% to 90% were seen once. Unstimulated Tregs (CD4+CD25+CD127-) and CD4+CD25- non-Tregs were sorted from PBMCs. This chain connects TRBV5-1 to TRBJ2-7; D is perhaps TRBD2 (6 bases). This receptor was taken from a human donor who received a combined kidney and bone marrow transplant. The sample consisted of Tregs from blood, taken before the transplant. The CDR3 reads CASSRSSASYEQYF. CDR3 bases: TGCGCCAGCAGTCGGTCTAGCGCTTCCTACGAGCAGTACTTC.